This TCR beta chain was identified in a study of T cell repertoires in cytomegalovirus infection. The wider study: It was recently identified HLA-C-restricted and well-studied HLA-B-restricted CMV epitopes that the study used.

Overall study findings and caveats: Ex vivo, HLA-C-restricted CMV-specific TCR beta clonotypes prevailed over the rest of the response.

From the reads, TCRdb called clonotypes with MiXCR, one entry per CDR3 protein. The sample carries about 890,000 distinct CDR3 sequences, about a third recorded once. Of note for this clonotype: As yet, its antigen is unknown.

The starting material was cultured CD8+ T cells from PBMCs, obtained from culture after CMV antigen stimulation. This TCR was sampled from a human donor in good health (CMV status not recorded). Some clones in this sample may be carry-over from other donors' samples.

The CDR3 region has the DNA TGTGCCAGCAGTTTATTCGGGGACTACCTGATTAGCACAGATACGCAGTATTTT. Its protein is CASSLFGDYLISTDTQYF. The chain recombines TRBV28 with TRBJ2-3; TRBD2 agrees at 7 bases. CDR1 and CDR2 from the germline V gene are MDHEN and SYDVKM. The CDR3 length is 18 residues. The trim removed 1 base at V and 0 bases at J, leaving 10 bases unmatched.